The 18 T cell receptor beta chains presented below share a single source sample, sequenced in a study of identical twins' blood T cells. Via MiXCR, TCRdb re-called the 5' RACE reads, giving one row per CDR3 protein. Among roughly 340,000 distinct CDR3 sequences listed, around 30% were seen once. The specimen sequenced was PBMCs. The receptors here all came from a woman between 18 and 55 years old in good health.

The V gene is TRBV5-8, the J gene TRBJ1-3, with D possibly being TRBD1 (6 bases). This CDR3 contains 14 residues. Looked up from germline, CDR1 is SGHTS and CDR2 is YDEGEE. V lost 5 bases to trimming and J lost 2 bases, with 11 bases between them. CDR3 residues: CASSQQGTGNTIYF. The DNA for the CDR3 is TGTGCCAGCAGTCAACAGGGTACTGGAAACACCATATATTTT.

Notes on this clonotype: One end of the junction fails to match germline, which may point to a read error. The chain links TRBV18 to TRBJ2-6, with D tentatively TRBD1 (5 bases). This CDR3 spans 14 amino acids. Per the germline V gene, CDR1 is KGHSH and CDR2 is LQKENI. CDR3 sequence reads: CASSTSSGANVLAF. Written as DNA, the CDR3 is TGTGCCAGCTCTACGAGCTCTGGGGCCAACGTCCTGGCTTTC.

This clonotype was seen more than once but under ten times. The chain uses TRBV28 and TRBJ1-1; the D gene is possibly TRBD1 (6 bases). The CDR3 consists of 13 residues. Germline assignment: CDR1 MDHEN and CDR2 SYDVKM. V was cut by 5 bases and J by 6 bases, with 13 bases left in between. The CDR3 nucleotides read TGTGCCAGCAGTGCCTGGACAGTGCCTGAAGCTTTCTTT. Translating gives CASSAWTVPEAFF.

This chain links TRBV28 with TRBJ2-7; D tentatively fits TRBD1 or TRBD2 (6 bases each). V lost 8 bases, J lost 6 bases, and 11 bases lay in between. Germline CDR1 reads MDHEN; CDR2 reads SYDVKM. The CDR3 extends over 11 amino acids. As DNA, the CDR3 is TGTGCCAGCCTTAGGGGGGTCGAGCAGTACTTC. It encodes CASLRGVEQYF.

The chain uses TRBV10-3 and TRBJ1-1; the D is unclear. Germline assignment: CDR1 ENHRY and CDR2 SYGVKD. This CDR3 comprises 16 residues. V was pared by 0 bases and J by 0 bases, with 11 bases between. The CDR3 region is CAISESTTRLNTEAFF. DNA for the CDR3: TGTGCCATCAGTGAGTCGACGACAAGGCTGAACACTGAAGCTTTCTTT.

This clonotype was found a few times. The gene calls are TRBV4-2 and TRBJ1-2, with 7 bases that match TRBD1. This CDR3 spans 14 amino acids. The germline gives CDR1 LGHNA, CDR2 YNFKEQ. V gave up 4 bases and J gave up 3 bases; unmatched junction bases: 5. DNA for the CDR3: TGTGCCAGCAGCCCAACAGGGGTATACTATGGCTACACCTTC. It codes for CASSPTGVYYGYTF.

As DNA, the CDR3 is TGTGCCTGGGAAGGGGTGATTAACTATGGCTACACCTTC. Translating it yields CAWEGVINYGYTF. V and J are TRBV30 and TRBJ1-2; perhaps TRBD1 as D (5 bases). Germline lookup yields CDR1 GTSNPN and CDR2 SVGIG (reference sequence). The CDR3 spans 13 residues. V lost 5 bases and J 1 base, leaving 11 bases between the germline ends.

This clonotype has just a few counts. The chain links TRBV29-1 to TRBJ1-2; maybe TRBD1 (5 bases). The V gene's germline CDR1 is SQVTM and CDR2 ANQGSEA. The V gene lost 1 base and the J gene lost 7 bases, with 22 bases spanning the gap. There are 16 residues in the CDR3. The CDR3 region is CSVEGRRGFASGGYTF. In DNA, the CDR3 is TGCAGCGTTGAAGGGAGAAGGGGTTTTGCTTCGGGTGGCTACACCTTC.

This chain links TRBV6-1 with TRBJ1-5, with TRBD1 as a possible D gene (5 bases). This CDR3 is built from 14 residues. Trimming pared 4 bases from V and 6 bases from J, leaving 13 bases between. CDR1 and CDR2 from the germline V gene are MNHNS and SASEGT. CDR3 region: CASSVEGSGQPQHF. The CDR3 bases are TGTGCCAGCAGTGTAGAGGGGTCAGGTCAGCCCCAGCATTTT.

V usage is TRBV20-1 and J usage is TRBJ1-2, with D hard to call. Germline V CDR1 and CDR2: DFQATT, SNEGSKA (reference sequence). The CDR3 spans 12 residues. V was trimmed by 5 bases and J by 0 bases, leaving 7 bases between them. The CDR3, as DNA: TGCAGTGCTGCGCAAGCTAACTATGGCTACACCTTC. Translated: CSAAQANYGYTF.

Notes on this clonotype: Its ends do not fully match the called genes, so a read error is possible. This chain links TRBV7-7 with TRBJ2-5, with 7 bases matching TRBD1. CDR1 SSHAT and CDR2 FNYEAQ come from the germline V gene (reference sequence). The CDR3 spans 13 residues. In DNA, the CDR3 is TGTGCTAGCAGTTTAGACAGGGTTGAGACCCAGTACTTC. Translated: CASSLDRVETQYF.

Here the CDR3 reads CASSLAKRERYEQYF. The CDR3 coding sequence is TGTGCCAGCAGCTTAGCCAAGCGGGAGCGATACGAGCAGTACTTC. The chain recombines TRBV7-8 with TRBJ2-7; TRBD2 agrees at 8 bases. The V segment lost 0 bases and the J segment 4 bases; nucleotides outside the gene matches: 5. CDR1 is SGHVS, CDR2 FQNEAQ, per germline. The CDR3 sequence is 15 residues long.

The rearrangement uses TRBV11-2 and TRBJ2-3; TRBD2 matches 7 bases. After removal of 5 bases from V and 4 bases from J, the junction contained 9 bases not matched to a gene. Germline V gene lookup returns CDR1 SGHAT and CDR2 FQNNGV. There are 15 residues in the CDR3. CDR3 residues: CASSPGGFDADTQYF. The CDR3 DNA reads TGTGCCAGCAGCCCGGGGGGTTTTGACGCAGATACGCAGTATTTT.

This chain joins TRBV10-3 and TRBJ1-5; TRBD1 matches 7 bases. Trimming took 8 bases from V and 3 from J; bases not matched to a gene: 7. CDR3 length equals 14 residues. Germline assignment: CDR1 ENHRY and CDR2 SYGVKD. CDR3 residues: CAISTGDNNQPQHF. For the CDR3, the DNA is TGTGCCATCTCCACAGGGGACAACAATCAGCCCCAGCATTTT.

The sample holds many counts of this clonotype. The chain joins TRBV7-9 to TRBJ2-1; tentative D call: TRBD2 (5 bases). V was cut by 3 bases and J by 8 bases, with 14 bases left in between. The CDR3 loop spans 14 amino acids. In germline, CDR1 is SEHNR, CDR2 FQNEAQ (reference sequence). The CDR3 DNA reads as TGTGCCAGCAGCTTGTCCGGGGTTGATTATGAGCAGTTCTTC. Its translation is CASSLSGVDYEQFF.

This clonotype was observed a handful of times. This chain links TRBV7-2 with TRBJ2-5, with D unresolved. Deletions cut 2 bases from V and 9 bases from J, with 7 bases between. The germline V gene has CDR1 SGHTA and CDR2 FQGNSA. This CDR3 has 11 residues. The CDR3 spells CASSLYSAQYF. CDR3 nucleotides: TGTGCCAGCAGCTTATATAGTGCCCAGTACTTC.

In this sample, this clonotype turned up a few times. The chain carries TRBV19 and TRBJ2-1, with D perhaps assigned TRBD1 or TRBD2 (5 bases each). Trimming pared 1 base from V and 12 bases from J, leaving 13 bases between. From germline, CDR1 is LNHDA and CDR2 SQIVND (reference sequence). This CDR3 contains 13 residues. The DNA for the CDR3 is TGTGCCAGTAGTATAGCATGGGACCCAACGCAGTTCTTC. It encodes CASSIAWDPTQFF. The whole variable domain, remainder taken from reference TRBV19 and TRBJ2-1, is DGGITQSPKYLFRKEGQNVTLSCEQNLNHDAMYWYRQDPGQGLRLIYYSQIVNDFQKGDIAEGYSVSREKKESFPLTVTSAQKNPTAFYLCASSIAWDPTQFFGPGTRLTVL.

This clonotype appeared many times. This chain uses TRBV24-1 with TRBJ1-5; D is uncertain. V shed 5 bases and J shed 0 bases, with 7 bases lying between them. CDR3 size: 14 residues. Germline V gene data show CDR1 as KGHDR and CDR2 as SFDVKD. The CDR3 here is CATSVCYSNQPQHF. CDR3 bases: TGTGCCACCAGTGTGTGCTATAGCAATCAGCCCCAGCATTTT.